Sequencing of this TCR beta chain was carried out in a study of human T cells and chemical hapten exposure. Study-wide background: Researchers reported sensitizing an approximately 2 cm by approximately 2 cm upper inner arm skin site with 2% DPC. Patch tests put 0.01% DPC on the upper back, read at 6 days. Findings of the study overall: In comparison with controls, expanded TCRs gave rise to a significantly larger number of large CDR3 similarity clusters.

The CDR3 length is 14 residues. The trim removed 5 bases at V and 2 bases at J, leaving 3 bases unmatched. The germline gives CDR1 SNHLY, CDR2 FYNNEI. This clonotype was detected ten times or more. The antigen remains undetermined. Time point in this sample: patch test 1, 2 weeks after DPC sensitization. Treatment given: therapeutic diphenylcyclopropenone sensitization with weekly scalp DPC. How the authors handled the data: About 97,000 TCRs per sample was the median, with a range of roughly 23,224 to 690,600. TCRdb reprocessed the RACE reads with MiXCR, giving one entry per CDR3 protein. The authors' filters were not applied to this entry. The sample has about 56,000 distinct CDR3 sequences; approximately 9.3% are singletons.

The sequence was obtained from a woman aged 40 to 55 with alopecia areata. Some clones in this sample may be carry-over from other donors' samples. Sample: whole blood, taken in connection with sensitization to the hapten diphenylcyclopropenone (DPC). The V gene is TRBV2, the J gene TRBJ2-7; 10 positions agree with TRBD2. CDR3 DNA: TGTGCCAGCAGTCTAGCGGGGGCAGCCTACGAGCAGTACTTC. Translation gives CASSLAGAAYEQYF.